The clone carrying this T cell receptor beta chain has a single count. Its antigen is currently unknown. Reverse transcription of all isolated RNA meant that expressed TCRB transcripts were sequenced. This table comes from immunoSEQ multiplex PCR, and its TCRdb copy is limited to in-frame clones, with some not included. Among roughly 300,000 clones listed, around an eighth were seen once. The sample is drawn from a study of beta chain features in type 1 diabetes. Germline CDR1 reads MDHEN; CDR2 reads SYDVKM. Trimming removed 6 bases from V and 2 bases from J; junction bases left unmatched: 1. This CDR3 comprises 14 residues. Study-level results: The cDNA sequencing approach could over-represent high-TCR-expressing cells. Shorter TCRB CDR3s, moderately but significantly so, were found in Type 1 diabetes patients in all four CD4+ subsets.

V and J are TRBV28 and TRBJ2-3; 11 bases are shared with TRBD2. The sample comprised naive CD4+ T cells from blood. The sequence came from a man in his thirties or forties with type 1 diabetes. This CDR3 is CASRLAGDTDTQYF. The CDR3 coding sequence is TGTGCCAGCAGACTAGCGGGAGACACAGATACGCAGTATTTT.